What follows is one T cell receptor (beta chain) and its context. The sample originates from a study of somatic mutations in cytotoxic T cells in rheumatoid arthritis. Method: immunoSEQ multiplex PCR; TCRdb's copy keeps in-frame clones and lacks some. The table records around 3,200 clones, under 90% of them present only once. This CDR3 region has 14 residues. Unmatched junction bases numbered 7, after V lost 5 bases and J lost 5 bases. Per the germline V gene, CDR1 is SGHVS and CDR2 is FNYEAQ. V is TRBV7-6 and J is TRBJ1-1, with TRBD1 matching over 8 bases. The sample was CD8+ T cells sorted from blood. The sequence derives from a man aged 40-55 years with rheumatoid arthritis. The CDR3 region is CASSADRVNTEAFF. The CDR3, as DNA: TGTGCCAGCAGCGCGGACAGGGTAAATACTGAAGCTTTCTTT.